This TCR beta chain appears in the sequencing data of a study of blood T cell repertoires in COVID-19. V was shortened by 2 bases and J by 9 bases, with 10 bases between the two germline ends. CDR1 is MNHEY and CDR2 is SVGEGT in the germline V gene. The CDR3 loop spans 12 amino acids. Sequenced by immunoSEQ multiplex PCR; TCRdb stores in-frame clones only, minus some. Of more than 200,000 clones detected, about 85% appear once; the ten largest clones hold roughly 3%. Sequences were obtained from peripheral blood. The rearrangement joins TRBV6-2 or TRBV6-3 to TRBJ2-5; no definite D call. This receptor was taken from a man in his late teens or twenties with active or convalescent COVID-19. CDR3 coding DNA: TGTGCCAGCAGTTACCCGATTGAGTCCCAGTACTTC. Its translation: CASSYPIESQYF.